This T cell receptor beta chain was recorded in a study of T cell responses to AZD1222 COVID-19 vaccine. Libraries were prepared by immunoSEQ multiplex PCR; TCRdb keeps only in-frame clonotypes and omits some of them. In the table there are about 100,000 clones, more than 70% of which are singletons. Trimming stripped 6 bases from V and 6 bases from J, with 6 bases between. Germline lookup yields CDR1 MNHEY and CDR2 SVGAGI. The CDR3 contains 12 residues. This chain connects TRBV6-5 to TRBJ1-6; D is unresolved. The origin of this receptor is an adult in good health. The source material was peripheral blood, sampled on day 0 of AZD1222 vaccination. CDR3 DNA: TGTGCCAGCAGCAACGTTAATTCACCCCTCCACTTT. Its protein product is CASSNVNSPLHF.